This TCR beta chain was sequenced in a study of cytomegalovirus exposure and HLA in healthy donors. Study-level results: Most CMV-associated TCR beta chains were later found to appear HLA-restricted. Reports indicate that TCR beta sequences accurately predicted the HLA-A and HLA-B alleles of most subjects.

Remarks on this clone: The target antigen is unknown.

Both 60 Vbeta primers and 13 Jbeta primers went into the PCR. Clones were sequenced by immunoSEQ multiplex PCR, and TCRdb holds only the in-frame ones, with some missing. The table includes 100,000 to 150,000 clones, over 75% detected once. Germline V gene sequence: CDR1 SEHNR, CDR2 FQNEAQ (reference sequence). This CDR3 region has 14 residues. With 4 bases removed from V and 2 bases from J, the gap between germline ends came to 11 bases. Donors likely had unrecorded immune exposures despite being nominally healthy when sampled. The TCR was taken from a man aged 18 to 30 in good health and CMV-seropositive. The chain recombines TRBV7-9 with TRBJ1-2; D remains ambiguous. Sequenced sample: PBMCs. In nucleotides, the CDR3 is TGTGCCAGCAGCTACGCAGGCAAAAACTATGGCTACACCTTC. This sequence encodes CASSYAGKNYGYTF.